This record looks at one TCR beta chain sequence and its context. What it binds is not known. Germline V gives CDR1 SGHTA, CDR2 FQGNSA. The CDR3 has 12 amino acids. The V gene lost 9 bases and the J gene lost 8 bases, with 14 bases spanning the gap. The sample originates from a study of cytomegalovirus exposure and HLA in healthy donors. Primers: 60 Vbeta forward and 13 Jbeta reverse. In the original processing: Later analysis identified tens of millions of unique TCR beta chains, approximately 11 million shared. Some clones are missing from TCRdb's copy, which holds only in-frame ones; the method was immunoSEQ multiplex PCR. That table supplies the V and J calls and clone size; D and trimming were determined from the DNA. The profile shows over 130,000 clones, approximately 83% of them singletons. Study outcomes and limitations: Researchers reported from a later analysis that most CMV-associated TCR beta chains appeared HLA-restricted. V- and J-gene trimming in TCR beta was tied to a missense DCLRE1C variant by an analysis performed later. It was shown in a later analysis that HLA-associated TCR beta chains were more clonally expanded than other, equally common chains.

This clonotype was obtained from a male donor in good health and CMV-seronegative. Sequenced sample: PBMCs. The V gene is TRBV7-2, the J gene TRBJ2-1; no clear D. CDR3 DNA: TGTGCCAGTCTCGGTCCTCGGGATGAGCAGTTCTTC. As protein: CASLGPRDEQFF.